Below, one T cell receptor (beta chain) is given with its context. Its antigen is not identified. TCRdb analysed the reads with MiXCR anew, one entry per CDR3 protein. The sample lists under 300,000 distinct CDR3 sequences, about 20% seen once, with approximately 19% in the top ten. Trimming cost V 7 bases and J 8 bases; bases outside gene matches: 13. The CDR3 is 15 amino acids. CDR1 and CDR2 (germline): SNHLY, FYNNEI. This specimen comes from a study of T cell repertoires in cytomegalovirus infection. The rearrangement uses TRBV2 and TRBJ2-1; the match to TRBD1 covers 8 bases. The sequences come from cultured PBMCs, collected from culture after CMV antigen stimulation. The receptor comes from a human donor in good health (CMV status not recorded). Some clones in this sample may be carry-over from other donors' samples. The CDR3 here is CASTVRGQGGDEQFF. The CDR3 DNA reads TGTGCCAGCACCGTACGCGGACAGGGAGGCGATGAGCAGTTCTTC.